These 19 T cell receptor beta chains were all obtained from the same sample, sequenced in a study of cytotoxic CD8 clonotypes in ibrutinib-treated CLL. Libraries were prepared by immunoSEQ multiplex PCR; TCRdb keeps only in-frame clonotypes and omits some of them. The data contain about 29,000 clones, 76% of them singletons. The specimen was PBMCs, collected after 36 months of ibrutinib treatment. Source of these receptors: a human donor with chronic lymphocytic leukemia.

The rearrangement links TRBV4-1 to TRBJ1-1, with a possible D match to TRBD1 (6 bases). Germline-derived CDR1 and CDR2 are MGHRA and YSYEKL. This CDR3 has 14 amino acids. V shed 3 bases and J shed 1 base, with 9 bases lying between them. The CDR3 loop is CASSHPGQNTEAFF. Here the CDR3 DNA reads TGCGCCAGCAGCCACCCGGGACAGAACACTGAAGCTTTCTTT.

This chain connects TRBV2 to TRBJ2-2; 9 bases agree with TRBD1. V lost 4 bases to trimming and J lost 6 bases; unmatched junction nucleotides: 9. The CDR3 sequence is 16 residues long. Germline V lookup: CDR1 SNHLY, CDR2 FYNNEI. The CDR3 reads CASSGGGQGGSGELFF. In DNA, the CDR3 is TGTGCCAGCAGTGGTGGGGGACAGGGAGGGTCCGGGGAGCTGTTTTTT. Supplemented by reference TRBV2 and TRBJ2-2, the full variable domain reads EPEVTQTPSHQVTQMGQEVILRCVPISNHLYFYWYRQILGQKVEFLVSFYNNEISEKSEIFDDQFSVERPDGSNFTLKIRSTKLEDSAMYFCASSGGGQGGSGELFFGEGSRLTVL.

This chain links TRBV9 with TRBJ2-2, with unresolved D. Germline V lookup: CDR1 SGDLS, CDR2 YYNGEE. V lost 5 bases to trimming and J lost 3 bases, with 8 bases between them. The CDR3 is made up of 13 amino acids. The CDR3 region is CASRVSDTGELFF. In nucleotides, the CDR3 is TGTGCCAGCAGAGTGTCGGACACCGGGGAGCTGTTTTTT.

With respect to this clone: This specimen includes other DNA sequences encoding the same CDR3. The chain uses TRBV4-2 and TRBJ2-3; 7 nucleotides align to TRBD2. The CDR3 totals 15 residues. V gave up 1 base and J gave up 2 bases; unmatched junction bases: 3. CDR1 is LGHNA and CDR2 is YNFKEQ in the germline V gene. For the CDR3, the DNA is TGTGCCAGCAGCCAAGTAGCGGGCCTCACAGATACGCAGTATTTT. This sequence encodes CASSQVAGLTDTQYF.

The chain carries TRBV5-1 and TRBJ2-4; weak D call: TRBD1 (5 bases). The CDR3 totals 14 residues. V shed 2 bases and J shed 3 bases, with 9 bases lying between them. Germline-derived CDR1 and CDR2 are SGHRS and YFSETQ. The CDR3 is CASSLRQNKNIQYF. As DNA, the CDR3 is TGCGCCAGCAGCTTAAGACAGAACAAAAACATTCAGTACTTC.

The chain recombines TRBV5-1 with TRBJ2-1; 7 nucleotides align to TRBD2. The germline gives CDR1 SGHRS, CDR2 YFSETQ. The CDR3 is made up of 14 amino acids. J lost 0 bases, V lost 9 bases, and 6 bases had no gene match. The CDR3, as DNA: TGCGCCACCGCCCCGGGGGGCTCCTACAATGAGCAGTTCTTC. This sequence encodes CATAPGGSYNEQFF.

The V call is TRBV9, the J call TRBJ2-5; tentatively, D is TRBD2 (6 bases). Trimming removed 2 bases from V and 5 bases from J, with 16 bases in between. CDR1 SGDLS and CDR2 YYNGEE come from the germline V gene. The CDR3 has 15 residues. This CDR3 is CASSVGGGAGETQYF. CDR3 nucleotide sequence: TGTGCCAGCAGCGTGGGAGGCGGGGCGGGGGAGACCCAGTACTTC.

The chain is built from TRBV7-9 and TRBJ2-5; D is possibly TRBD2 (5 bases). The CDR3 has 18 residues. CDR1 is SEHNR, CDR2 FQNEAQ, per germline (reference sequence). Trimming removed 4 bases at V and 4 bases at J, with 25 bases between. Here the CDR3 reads CASSSHPSWTAGGETQYF. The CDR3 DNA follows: TGTGCCAGCAGCTCCCACCCTTCCTGGACGGCTGGAGGAGAGACCCAGTACTTC.

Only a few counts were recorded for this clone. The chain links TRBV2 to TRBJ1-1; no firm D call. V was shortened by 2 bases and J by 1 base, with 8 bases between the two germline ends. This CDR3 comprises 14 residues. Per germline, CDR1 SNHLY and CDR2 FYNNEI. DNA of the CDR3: TGTGCCAGCAGTGAATCGTACGGGAACACTGAAGCTTTCTTT. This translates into CASSESYGNTEAFF. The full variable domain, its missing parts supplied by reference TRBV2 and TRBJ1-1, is EPEVTQTPSHQVTQMGQEVILRCVPISNHLYFYWYRQILGQKVEFLVSFYNNEISEKSEIFDDQFSVERPDGSNFTLKIRSTKLEDSAMYFCASSESYGNTEAFFGQGTRLTVV.

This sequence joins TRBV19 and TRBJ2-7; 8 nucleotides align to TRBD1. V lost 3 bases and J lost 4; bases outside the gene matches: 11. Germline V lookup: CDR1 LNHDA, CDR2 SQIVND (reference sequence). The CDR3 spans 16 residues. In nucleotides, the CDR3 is TGTGCCAGTAGTATCCGCCAGGGGGCAGATATATACGAGCAGTACTTC. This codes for CASSIRQGADIYEQYF.

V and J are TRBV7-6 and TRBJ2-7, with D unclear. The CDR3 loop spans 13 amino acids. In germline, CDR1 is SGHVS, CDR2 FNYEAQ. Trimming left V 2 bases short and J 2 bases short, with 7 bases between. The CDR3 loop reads CASSLHMAYEQYF. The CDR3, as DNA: TGTGCCAGCAGCTTACATATGGCCTACGAGCAGTACTTC.

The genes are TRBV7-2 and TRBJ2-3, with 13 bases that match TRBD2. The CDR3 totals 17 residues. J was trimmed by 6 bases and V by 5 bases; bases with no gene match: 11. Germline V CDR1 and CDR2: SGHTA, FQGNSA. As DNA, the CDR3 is TGTGCCAGCAGCCCGGGCGGACTAGCGGGGGCGAGGGATACGCAGTATTTT. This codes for CASSPGGLAGARDTQYF.

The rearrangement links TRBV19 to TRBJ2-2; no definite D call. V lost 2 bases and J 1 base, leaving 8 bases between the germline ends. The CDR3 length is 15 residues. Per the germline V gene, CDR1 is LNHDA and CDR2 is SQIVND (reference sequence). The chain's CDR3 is CASSIWPVNTGELFF. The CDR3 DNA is TGTGCCAGTAGTATATGGCCAGTGAACACCGGGGAGCTGTTTTTT.

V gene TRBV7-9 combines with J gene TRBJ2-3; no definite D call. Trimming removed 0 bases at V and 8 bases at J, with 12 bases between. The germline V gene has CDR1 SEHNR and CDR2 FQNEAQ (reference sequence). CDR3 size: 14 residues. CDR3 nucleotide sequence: TGTGCCAGCAGCTTAGCAGGCCCTGGGGTTACGCAGTATTTT. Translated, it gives CASSLAGPGVTQYF.

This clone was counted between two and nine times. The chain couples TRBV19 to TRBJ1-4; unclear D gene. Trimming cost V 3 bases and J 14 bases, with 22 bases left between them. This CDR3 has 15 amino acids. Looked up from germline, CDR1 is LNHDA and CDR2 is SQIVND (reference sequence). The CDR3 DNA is TGTGCCAGTAGTATGGCTAATGGATATCCATCAAGCCTGTTTTTT. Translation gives CASSMANGYPSSLFF.

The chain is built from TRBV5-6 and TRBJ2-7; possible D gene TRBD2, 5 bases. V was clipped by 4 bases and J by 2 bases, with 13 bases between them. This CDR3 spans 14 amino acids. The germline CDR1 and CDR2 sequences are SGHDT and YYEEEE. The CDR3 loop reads CASSRALLAYEQYF. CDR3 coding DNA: TGTGCCAGCAGCCGAGCGTTACTAGCCTACGAGCAGTACTTC.

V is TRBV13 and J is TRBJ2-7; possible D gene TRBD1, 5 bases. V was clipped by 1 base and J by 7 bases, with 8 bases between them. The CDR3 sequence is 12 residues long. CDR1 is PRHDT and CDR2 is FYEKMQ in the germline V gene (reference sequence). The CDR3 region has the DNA TGTGCCAGCAGCTTAGAGGGGAAAGAGCAGTACTTC. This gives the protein CASSLEGKEQYF. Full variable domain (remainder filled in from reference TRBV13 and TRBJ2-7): AAGVIQSPRHLIKEKRETATLKCYPIPRHDTVYWYQQGPGQDPQFLISFYEKMQSDKGSIPDRFSAQQFSDYHSELNMSSLELGDSALYFCASSLEGKEQYFGPGTRLTVT.

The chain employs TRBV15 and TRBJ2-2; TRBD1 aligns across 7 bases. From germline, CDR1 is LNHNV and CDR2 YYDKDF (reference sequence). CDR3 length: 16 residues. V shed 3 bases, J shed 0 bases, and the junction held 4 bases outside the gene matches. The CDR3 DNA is TGTGCCACCAGCAGCTTAGGGGGCGCGAACACCGGGGAGCTGTTTTTT. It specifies CATSSLGGANTGELFF.

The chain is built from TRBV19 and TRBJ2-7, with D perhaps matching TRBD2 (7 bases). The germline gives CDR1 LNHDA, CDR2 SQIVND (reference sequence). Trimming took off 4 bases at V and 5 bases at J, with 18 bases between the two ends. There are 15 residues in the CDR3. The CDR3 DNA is TGTGCCAGTAGTACAACAGTGGAGGGGGGGAACGAGCAGTACTTC. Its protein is CASSTTVEGGNEQYF.